This TCR beta chain came from a study of blood T cell repertoires in COVID-19. Sequenced by immunoSEQ multiplex PCR; TCRdb stores in-frame clones only, minus some. This sample has just over 75,000 clones, with roughly 84% found just once. The CDR3 runs to 14 residues. Germline V gene lookup returns CDR1 MDHEN and CDR2 SYDVKM. V was trimmed by 2 bases and J by 2 bases, leaving 9 bases between them. Input material: peripheral blood. The gene calls are TRBV28 and TRBJ1-1; weak D call: TRBD1 (5 bases). The source of this sequence is a man aged 45 to 65 with acute or convalescent COVID-19. CDR3 sequence (DNA): TGTGCCAGCAGTTTAGGGGGGACCAACACTGAAGCTTTCTTT. Protein product: CASSLGGTNTEAFF.